This TCR beta chain was recorded in a study of CD8 T cells in ankylosing spondylitis. General study points: The study identified a TCR beta motif of seven or eight highly homologous variants that appeared characteristic of ankylosing spondylitis blood.

One entry per CDR3 protein, called by TCRdb with MiXCR from the 5' RACE reads. The sample has hundreds of thousands of distinct CDR3 sequences, roughly 15% seen once. V was clipped by 4 bases and J by 3 bases; unmatched bases: 11. Germline CDR1 reads DFQATT; CDR2 reads SNEGSKA (reference sequence). The CDR3 contains 16 residues. To note about this clonotype: The target antigen is unknown.

This rearrangement joins TRBV20-1 to TRBJ2-5; 10 bases match TRBD2. This sequence originates from a male donor with ankylosing spondylitis. The sequencing input was blood, either unsorted or a sorted T cell fraction (not recorded which). CDR3 sequence: CSAMTISSGREETQYF. CDR3 nucleotide sequence: TGCAGTGCTATGACTATCTCAAGCGGGAGGGAAGAGACCCAGTACTTC.